Following are 9 T cell receptor beta chains from one sample sequenced in a study of CD8 T cells in Susac syndrome. Reverse transcription used roughly 0.5 to 1 ug RNA and random hexamers. In TCRdb, the immunoSEQ multiplex PCR reads were re-called with MiXCR into one record per CDR3 protein. The data show 150,000 to 200,000 distinct CDR3 sequences, roughly 95% seen once. The material sequenced was CD4+ T cells from PBMCs. These receptors came from a human donor in good health.

The chain carries TRBV5-1 and TRBJ1-1; D not certain. Germline V gene sequence: CDR1 SGHRS, CDR2 YFSETQ. V was shortened by 0 bases and J by 2 bases, with 8 bases between the two germline ends. This CDR3 spans 14 amino acids. The CDR3 DNA is TGCGCCAGCAGCTTGGGGAACGTAAACACTGAAGCTTTCTTT. It translates to CASSLGNVNTEAFF.

In nucleotides, the CDR3 is TGTGCCAGCAGCCAAGGTTGGCGACAGGCCCCGGGGAATTCACCCCTCCACTTT. Encoded protein: CASSQGWRQAPGNSPLHF. The V gene is TRBV14, the J gene TRBJ1-6, with D possibly being TRBD1 (6 bases). The CDR3 extends over 18 amino acids. Deletions cut 1 base from V and 7 bases from J, with 20 bases between. Germline CDR1 and CDR2: SGHDN and FVKESK.

This chain uses TRBV6-5 with TRBJ1-5, with D uncertain. Germline CDR1 and CDR2: MNHEY and SVGAGI. Trimming took 0 bases from V and 2 from J, leaving 11 bases between them. The CDR3 is 16 amino acids. In nucleotides, the CDR3 is TGTGCCAGCAGTTACTCGATTCCTTCCGGCAATCAGCCCCAGCATTTT. Translation gives CASSYSIPSGNQPQHF.

The DNA for the CDR3 is TGTGCCAGCAGCGTCCGACCGTCTAGCACAGATACGCAGTATTTT. This gives the protein CASSVRPSSTDTQYF. The genes are TRBV7-3 and TRBJ2-3; the D is unclear. With 5 bases removed from V and 0 bases from J, the gap between germline ends came to 12 bases. The CDR3 loop spans 15 amino acids. CDR1 and CDR2 from the germline V gene are SGHTA and FQGTGA.

The rearrangement uses TRBV5-1 and TRBJ2-6; D unresolved. V lost 2 bases and J 4 bases, leaving 7 bases between the germline ends. In germline, CDR1 is SGHRS, CDR2 YFSETQ. The CDR3 length is 14 residues. CDR3 nucleotides: TGCGCCAGCAGCTTAGAGAGAGGGGCCAACGTCCTGACTTTC. The encoded protein is CASSLERGANVLTF.

V gene TRBV6-5 combines with J gene TRBJ2-7; 10 bases are shared with TRBD1. The CDR3 spans 15 residues. J gave up 3 bases and V 8 bases, and 10 bases lay outside the gene matches. From germline, CDR1 is MNHEY and CDR2 SVGAGI. CDR3 bases: TGTGCCAGCGGGCCAATCGGGACAGGGGTCTACGAGCAGTACTTC. Translation gives CASGPIGTGVYEQYF.

This chain joins TRBV5-4 and TRBJ1-4; no firm D call. Germline lookup yields CDR1 SGHNT and CDR2 YYREEE (reference sequence). This CDR3 has 13 amino acids. Between the trimmed V and J ends, which lost 4 bases and 0 bases, there was a span of 4 bases. In DNA, the CDR3 is TGTGCCAGCAGCAGCGCAACTAATGAAAAACTGTTTTTT. It codes for CASSSATNEKLFF.

The rearrangement joins TRBV30 to TRBJ2-2, with 13 bases fitting TRBD2. Germline loops: CDR1 GTSNPN, CDR2 SVGIG (reference sequence). Trimming took 8 bases from V and 3 from J; bases not matched to a gene: 9. The CDR3 extends over 16 amino acids. CDR3 nucleotide sequence: TGTGCCACTCGGGGACTAGCGGGGACCTACACCGGGGAGCTGTTTTTT. Its translation: CATRGLAGTYTGELFF.

The chain has TRBV5-6 and TRBJ2-7; D unresolved. Germline-derived CDR1 and CDR2 are SGHDT and YYEEEE. The length of the CDR3 is 15 residues. Trimming removed 0 bases from V and 1 base from J, with 11 bases in between. The CDR3 spells CASSLARFSSYEQYF. In DNA form, the CDR3 reads TGTGCCAGCAGCTTGGCCAGGTTCTCTTCCTACGAGCAGTACTTC.